These 27 T cell receptor beta chains were all obtained from the same sample, sequenced in a study of T cell responses to AZD1222 COVID-19 vaccine. Method: immunoSEQ multiplex PCR; TCRdb's copy keeps in-frame clones and lacks some. The sample holds roughly 120,000 clones; roughly 91% are singletons and the top ten take roughly 3%. This sample comprised peripheral blood, obtained on day 0 of AZD1222 vaccination. The receptor source for this set is an adult in good health.

The chain combines TRBV3-1 (or the pseudogene TRBV3-2) with TRBJ2-2; TRBD2 matches 12 bases. The CDR3 loop spans 18 amino acids. CDR1 and CDR2 from the germline V gene are LGHDT and YNNKEL (reference sequence). Germline trimming cut 3 bases from V and 2 bases from J; bases unmatched to any gene: 7. The CDR3: CASSHGLAGLLNTGELFF. The CDR3 coding sequence is TGTGCCAGCAGCCATGGACTAGCGGGACTCCTTAACACCGGGGAGCTGTTTTTT.

V is TRBV7-8 and J is TRBJ2-1; 7 nucleotides match TRBD2. The V segment lost 7 bases and the J segment 4 bases; nucleotides outside the gene matches: 10. Germline CDR1 is SGHVS and CDR2 is FQNEAQ. There are 15 residues in the CDR3. CDR3 protein: CASTKGGSWYNEQFF. Written as DNA, the CDR3 is TGTGCCAGCACCAAGGGAGGGTCTTGGTACAATGAGCAGTTCTTC.

This chain joins TRBV5-5 and TRBJ2-5; TRBD1 or TRBD2 may be the D gene (5 bases each). The CDR3 is 17 amino acids. The germline V gene has CDR1 SGHKS and CDR2 YYEKEE (reference sequence). V lost 0 bases, J lost 0 bases, and 15 bases lay in between. In DNA form, the CDR3 reads TGTGCCAGCAGCTTGGGTATTACCGGGACGGACCAAGAGACCCAGTACTTC. Its translation is CASSLGITGTDQETQYF.

This chain uses TRBV6-5 with TRBJ1-2; D is unclear. Per germline, CDR1 MNHEY and CDR2 SVGAGI. This CDR3 is built from 13 residues. Trimming took off 6 bases at V and 5 bases at J, with 13 bases between the two ends. In DNA, the CDR3 is TGTGCCAGCAGCACTCGACTGATTTATGGCTACACCTTC. It codes for CASSTRLIYGYTF.

The chain recombines TRBV6-1 with TRBJ1-6; D ambiguous. The CDR3 is 13 amino acids. The V gene lost 2 bases and the J gene lost 7 bases, with 6 bases spanning the gap. Germline V gene lookup returns CDR1 MNHNS and CDR2 SASEGT. CDR3 in DNA: TGTGCCAGCAGTGAATCGGGAAATTCACCCCTCCACTTT. It translates to CASSESGNSPLHF.

The chain is built from TRBV7-8 and TRBJ2-5; a weak D match, TRBD2 (6 bases). Per the germline V gene, CDR1 is SGHVS and CDR2 is FQNEAQ. The CDR3 covers 12 residues. Trimming removed 8 bases from V and 4 bases from J, with 11 bases in between. The CDR3 nucleotides read TGTGCCAGCGGGGGGAGCGGAGAGACCCAGTACTTC. This sequence encodes CASGGSGETQYF.

The genes are TRBV3-1 (or the pseudogene TRBV3-2) and TRBJ1-3; D is undetermined. The CDR3 contains 16 residues. Trimming stripped 0 bases from V and 0 bases from J, with 9 bases between. In germline, CDR1 is LGHDT, CDR2 YNNKEL (reference sequence). CDR3 sequence: CASSQDPEGSGNTIYF. Written as DNA, the CDR3 is TGTGCCAGCAGCCAAGATCCGGAAGGCTCTGGAAACACCATATATTTT.

The chain joins TRBV2 to TRBJ1-2; the D gene is possibly TRBD1 (6 bases). The CDR3 is made up of 12 amino acids. The V end was cut by 10 bases, the J end by 14 bases, with 23 bases between. Germline assignment: CDR1 SNHLY and CDR2 FYNNEI. As DNA, the CDR3 is TGTGCCACTAAGGACAGAACTAGGGTCTGGACCTTC. Protein: CATKDRTRVWTF.

CDR3 in amino acids: CASSLGALAGSTDTQYF. In DNA, the CDR3 is TGCGCCAGCAGCTTGGGGGCCCTAGCGGGGAGCACAGATACGCAGTATTTT. This chain connects TRBV5-1 to TRBJ2-3; 9 nucleotides match TRBD2. The V gene's germline CDR1 is SGHRS and CDR2 YFSETQ. J gave up 0 bases and V 0 bases, and 5 bases lay outside the gene matches. This CDR3 contains 17 residues. Filled out from reference TRBV5-1 and TRBJ2-3, the complete variable domain reads KAGVTQTPRYLIKTRGQQVTLSCSPISGHRSVSWYQQTPGQGLQFLFEYFSETQRNKGNFPGRFSGRQFSNSRSEMNVSTLELGDSALYLCASSLGALAGSTDTQYFGPGTRLTVL.

The chain has TRBV15 and TRBJ1-1; D remains unclear. From germline, CDR1 is LNHNV and CDR2 YYDKDF (reference sequence). The length of the CDR3 is 13 residues. The ends were cut back, 7 bases at V and 5 bases at J, with 14 bases in the middle. The CDR3 sequence: CATTLTRGTEAFF. Here the CDR3 DNA reads TGTGCCACCACCCTTACCCGCGGTACTGAAGCTTTCTTT. Complete variable domain (other parts from reference TRBV15 and TRBJ1-1): DAMVIQNPRYQVTQFGKPVTLSCSQTLNHNVMYWYQQKSSQAPKLLFHYYDKDFNNEADTPDNFQSRRPNTSFCFLDIRSPGLGDTAMYLCATTLTRGTEAFFGQGTRLTVV.

In its sample, this clone was seen once. The V gene is TRBV2, the J gene TRBJ1-4; no clear D. The CDR3 length is 12 residues. V lost 5 bases, J lost 6 bases, and 7 bases lay in between. In germline, CDR1 is SNHLY, CDR2 FYNNEI. The CDR3 sequence: CASSPEDEKLFF. Here the CDR3 DNA reads TGTGCCAGCAGTCCCGAGGATGAAAAACTGTTTTTT.

The rearrangement links TRBV7-9 to TRBJ1-2; D is unclear. The CDR3 runs 14 residues. V lost 1 base, J lost 5 bases, and 11 bases lay in between. The germline gives CDR1 SEHNR, CDR2 FQNEAQ (reference sequence). The CDR3 region has the DNA TGTGCCAGCAGCTTAGTTGCGGGGTCTTATGGCTACACCTTC. Residues: CASSLVAGSYGYTF.

This chain joins TRBV12-5 and TRBJ1-1; D is ambiguous. The CDR3 runs 16 residues. Germline values: CDR1 LGHNT, CDR2 FRNRAP. Trimming took 7 bases from V and 0 from J, leaving 18 bases between them. In DNA, the CDR3 is TGTGCTAGTGAGAGGACCTTTGGGCTAATGAACACTGAAGCTTTCTTT. Its translation: CASERTFGLMNTEAFF.

This chain uses TRBV5-1 with TRBJ2-7; D unclear. The CDR3 runs 14 residues. V was clipped by 4 bases and J by 1 base, with 12 bases between them. Germline assignment: CDR1 SGHRS and CDR2 YFSETQ. CDR3 DNA: TGCGCCAGCAGCATAGATCCCTCTTCCTACGAGCAGTACTTC. Its translation: CASSIDPSSYEQYF.

The V call is TRBV9, the J call TRBJ2-2, with TRBD2 as a possible D gene (6 bases). This CDR3 spans 15 amino acids. The V and J ends lost 0 bases and 7 bases respectively, with 13 bases between them. CDR1 is SGDLS and CDR2 is YYNGEE in the germline V gene. CDR3 DNA sequence: TGTGCCAGCAGCGTAGATGGACGGGAGAACGGGGAGCTGTTTTTT. Its translation is CASSVDGRENGELFF.

The V gene is TRBV5-1, the J gene TRBJ2-3; 9 bases map to TRBD2. The CDR3 length is 16 residues. Looked up from germline, CDR1 is SGHRS and CDR2 is YFSETQ. V trimming: 0 bases; J trimming: 4 bases; junction bases outside the gene matches: 6. The CDR3 DNA reads as TGCGCCAGCAGCTTGGGCGGTAGCGGGAGTGCAGATACGCAGTATTTT. This translates into CASSLGGSGSADTQYF.

The V and J genes are TRBV4-1 and TRBJ1-6, with a tentative D call TRBD1 (6 bases). This CDR3 comprises 15 residues. Trimming cost V 1 base and J 8 bases, with 12 bases left between them. Germline CDR1 MGHRA, CDR2 YSYEKL. CDR3 sequence: CASSQGGSGDSPLHF. The CDR3 DNA reads TGCGCCAGCAGCCAAGGGGGGTCAGGGGATTCACCCCTCCACTTT.

The chain carries TRBV27 and TRBJ2-3; D gene ambiguous. The V and J ends lost 0 bases and 0 bases respectively, with 7 bases between them. The CDR3 totals 15 residues. Germline V gene data show CDR1 as MNHEY and CDR2 as SMNVEV (reference sequence). CDR3 loop: CASSLSVASTDTQYF. CDR3 nucleotides: TGTGCCAGCAGTTTATCGGTTGCGAGCACAGATACGCAGTATTTT.

This clone was recorded a few times. The gene calls are TRBV7-3 and TRBJ2-1, with 12 positions matching TRBD2. The junction had 6 bases not matched to a gene; V was cut back by 5 bases and J by 10 bases. Germline V gene sequence: CDR1 SGHTA, CDR2 FQGTGA. The CDR3 runs 14 residues. The CDR3 loop reads CASSLSGTSGEQFF. Here the CDR3 DNA reads TGTGCCAGCAGCCTTTCCGGGACTAGCGGGGAGCAGTTCTTC.

The rearrangement links TRBV5-6 to TRBJ2-1; 8 bases map to TRBD1. The CDR3 consists of 17 residues. V was clipped by 4 bases and J by 7 bases; unmatched bases: 16. Germline lookup yields CDR1 SGHDT and CDR2 YYEEEE. The CDR3 region has the DNA TGTGCCAGCAGCCGTCCATTCAGGGGGCGCTGGGAGAATGAGCAGTTCTTC. Translated: CASSRPFRGRWENEQFF.

The chain is built from TRBV25-1 and TRBJ1-2; D ambiguous. Germline lookup yields CDR1 MGHDK and CDR2 SYGVNS. This CDR3 contains 13 residues. Trimming removed 6 bases from V and 1 base from J, with 9 bases in between. CDR3 sequence reads: CASSGTFNYGYTF. In DNA, the CDR3 is TGTGCCAGCAGCGGAACCTTTAACTATGGCTACACCTTC.

CDR3 protein: CASSLGHETATNYGYTF. The CDR3 DNA sequence: TGTGCCAGCAGCTTAGGCCATGAGACAGCTACTAACTATGGCTACACCTTC. The rearrangement uses TRBV13 and TRBJ1-2; TRBD1 might be the D (5 bases). The CDR3 is 17 residues long. V lost 0 bases and J 0 bases, leaving 14 bases between the germline ends. CDR1 PRHDT and CDR2 FYEKMQ come from the germline V gene (reference sequence).

V and J are TRBV6-5 and TRBJ1-2; D is undetermined. V dropped 6 bases and J dropped 3 bases, with 17 bases sitting between them. The CDR3 length is 15 residues. Germline CDR1 MNHEY, CDR2 SVGAGI. The CDR3 DNA reads TGTGCCAGCAGCCCCGTTACCGGGGTCGACTATGGCTACACCTTC. Residues: CASSPVTGVDYGYTF.

This clone appeared a single time. V usage is TRBV6-5 and J usage is TRBJ1-2; weak D call: TRBD1 (6 bases). Germline loops: CDR1 MNHEY, CDR2 SVGAGI. The CDR3 is made up of 13 amino acids. The germline V and J ends were trimmed by 6 bases and 3 bases, with 11 bases remaining between them. CDR3 residues: CASSQDRHYGYTF. In DNA form, the CDR3 reads TGTGCCAGCAGCCAGGACAGACACTATGGCTACACCTTC.

This chain uses TRBV21-1 with TRBJ2-7; no DNA check was done on the table's D call, TRBD2. TRBV21-1 is termed a pseudogene. The CDR3 loop spans 15 amino acids. CDR3 in amino acids: CASSKPGLPSYEQYF. Written as DNA, the CDR3 is TGTGCCAGCAGCAAACCGGGACTCCCCTCCTACGAGCAGTACTTC.

The chain joins TRBV19 to TRBJ2-5, with D unclear. The CDR3 is 14 amino acids. Germline-derived CDR1 and CDR2 are LNHDA and SQIVND (reference sequence). V lost 6 bases to trimming and J lost 1 base, with 12 bases between them. The chain's CDR3 is CASRISPFQETQYF. As DNA, the CDR3 is TGTGCCAGTAGGATTTCCCCCTTCCAAGAGACCCAGTACTTC.

This clone was recorded once. This sequence joins TRBV6-1 and TRBJ1-5, with D hard to call. Germline CDR1 and CDR2: MNHNS and SASEGT. This CDR3 spans 16 amino acids. V was shortened by 3 bases and J by 1 base, with 13 bases between the two germline ends. The CDR3 sequence is CASSDNFRASNQPQHF. For the CDR3, the DNA is TGTGCCAGCAGTGACAATTTCCGTGCGAGCAATCAGCCCCAGCATTTT.